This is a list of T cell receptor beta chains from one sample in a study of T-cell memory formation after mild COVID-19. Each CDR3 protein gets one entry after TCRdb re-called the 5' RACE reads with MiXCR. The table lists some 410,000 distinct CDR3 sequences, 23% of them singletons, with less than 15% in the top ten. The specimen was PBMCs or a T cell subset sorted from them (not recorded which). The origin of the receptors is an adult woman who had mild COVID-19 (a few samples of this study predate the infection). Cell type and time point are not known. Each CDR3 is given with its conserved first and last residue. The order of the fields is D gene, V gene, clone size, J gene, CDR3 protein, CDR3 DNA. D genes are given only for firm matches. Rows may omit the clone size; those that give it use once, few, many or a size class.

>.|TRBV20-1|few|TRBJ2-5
CSAFSSTDSQETQYF
TGCAGTGCTTTTTCCTCGACAGACTCCCAAGAGACCCAGTACTTC
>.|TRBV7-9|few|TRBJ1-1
CASRKTPGALNTEAFF
TGTGCCAGCAGAAAGACCCCAGGGGCCCTGAACACTGAAGCTTTCTTT
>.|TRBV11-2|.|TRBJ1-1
CASNQGRTEAFF
TGTGCCAGCAACCAAGGACGCACTGAAGCTTTCTTT
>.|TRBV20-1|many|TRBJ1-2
CSARDRGYYGYTF
TGCAGTGCTAGAGATAGGGGCTACTATGGCTACACCTTC
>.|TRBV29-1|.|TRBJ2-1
CSVERDIWINEQFF
TGCAGCGTTGAAAGGGACATTTGGATCAATGAGCAGTTCTTC
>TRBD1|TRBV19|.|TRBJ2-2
CASSIEGGDGGELFF
TGTGCCAGTAGTATAGAAGGGGGCGACGGCGGGGAGCTGTTTTTT
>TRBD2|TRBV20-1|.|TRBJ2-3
CSARNRRGYTDTQYF
TGCAGTGCTAGAAATCGGCGGGGGTACACAGATACGCAGTATTTT
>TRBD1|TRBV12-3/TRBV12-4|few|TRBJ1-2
CASSFAAQGANYGYTF
TGTGCCAGCAGTTTCGCGGCACAGGGGGCTAACTATGGCTACACCTTC
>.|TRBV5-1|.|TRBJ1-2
CASSLDRAYGYTF
TGCGCCAGCAGCTTGGACAGGGCCTATGGCTACACCTTC
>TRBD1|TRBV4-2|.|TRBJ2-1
CASSQGVGDRVNEQFF
TGTGCCAGCAGCCAAGGGGTTGGGGACAGGGTGAATGAGCAGTTCTTC
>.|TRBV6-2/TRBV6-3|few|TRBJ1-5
CASSYGVTQHF
TGTGCCAGCAGCTACGGAGTGACCCAGCATTTT
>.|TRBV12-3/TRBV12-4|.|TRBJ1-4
CASSRWGDEKLFF
TGTGCCAGCAGTAGGTGGGGGGACGAAAAACTGTTTTTT
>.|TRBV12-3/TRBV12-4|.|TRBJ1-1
CASSLGGGRNEAFF
TGTGCCAGCAGTTTAGGAGGAGGAAGGAACGAAGCTTTCTTT
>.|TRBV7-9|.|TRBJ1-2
CASSLDLQGHGYTF
TGTGCCAGCAGCTTAGATCTCCAGGGCCATGGCTACACCTTC
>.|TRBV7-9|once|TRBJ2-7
CASSLGLAPLEQYF
TGTGCCAGCAGCTTAGGGCTAGCTCCACTCGAGCAGTACTTC
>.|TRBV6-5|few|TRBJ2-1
CASSRGSEQFF
TGTGCCAGCAGTCGGGGGAGTGAGCAGTTCTTC
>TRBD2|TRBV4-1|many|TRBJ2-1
CASSPRLSSGGSNEQFF
TGCGCCAGCAGCCCTCGACTATCAAGCGGGGGGTCAAATGAGCAGTTCTTC
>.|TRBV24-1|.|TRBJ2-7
CATSDLDRPYEQYF
TGTGCCACCAGTGATTTGGACCGACCCTACGAGCAGTACTTC
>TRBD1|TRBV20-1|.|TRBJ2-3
CSARQGARTDTQYF
TGCAGTGCTAGACAGGGGGCAAGGACAGATACGCAGTATTTT
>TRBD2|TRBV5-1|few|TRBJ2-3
CASSLLAGYLTDTQYF
TGCGCCAGCAGCTTGCTAGCGGGGTATCTCACAGATACGCAGTATTTT
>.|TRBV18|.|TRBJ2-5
CASSPPRPPYGQYF
TGTGCCAGCTCACCACCGCGGCCTCCTTATGGCCAGTACTTC
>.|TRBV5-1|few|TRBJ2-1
CASSPVTNEQFF
TGCGCCAGCAGCCCGGTTACCAATGAGCAGTTCTTC
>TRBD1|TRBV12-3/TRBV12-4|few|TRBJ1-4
CASSPYLGTDNEKLFF
TGTGCCAGCAGTCCCTACTTGGGGACAGATAATGAAAAACTGTTTTTT
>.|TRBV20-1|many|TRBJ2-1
CSASGGLYNEQFF
TGCAGTGCTAGCGGGGGGCTCTACAATGAGCAGTTCTTC
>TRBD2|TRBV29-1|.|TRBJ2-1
CSVIPAERGNYNEQFF
TGCAGCGTGATACCCGCGGAGCGGGGGAATTACAATGAGCAGTTCTTC
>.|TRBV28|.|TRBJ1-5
CASITAGNQPQHF
TGTGCCAGCATAACGGCAGGCAATCAGCCCCAGCATTTT
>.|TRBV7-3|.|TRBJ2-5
CASSFRRGPRETQYF
TGTGCCAGCAGCTTTCGGCGTGGACCGAGAGAGACCCAGTACTTC
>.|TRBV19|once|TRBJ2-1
CASRIGPVNEQFF
TGTGCCAGTAGGATTGGCCCGGTCAATGAGCAGTTCTTC
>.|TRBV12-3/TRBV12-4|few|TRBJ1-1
CASSITEAFF
TGTGCCAGCAGTATTACTGAAGCTTTCTTT
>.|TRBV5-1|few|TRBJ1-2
CASSFGGARYYGYTF
TGCGCCAGCAGCTTCGGAGGGGCGCGGTACTATGGCTACACCTTC
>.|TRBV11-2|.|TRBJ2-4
CASSLVVGVVKNIQYF
TGTGCCAGCAGCTTAGTAGTGGGGGTGGTCAAAAACATTCAGTACTTC